The table lists the clone carrying this T cell receptor (beta chain) with a count of one. The data derive from a study of control samples from healthy donors and cancer patients. This CDR3 has 13 amino acids. Germline V gives CDR1 DFQATT, CDR2 SNEGSKA (reference sequence). V trimming: 6 bases; J trimming: 3 bases; junction bases outside the gene matches: 5. TCRdb keeps only in-frame clones here, not all; method: immunoSEQ multiplex PCR. The sample comprises 75,000 to 90,000 clones, 70% to 90% of which are singletons, and under 7.5% rests with the top ten. This TCR derives from a man aged 50 to 59 in good health. Source material: blood. This chain links TRBV20-1 with TRBJ2-3, with 8 positions matching TRBD2. CDR3 bases: TGCAGTGCCAGTAGCGGGGCGACAGATACGCAGTATTTT. Encoded protein: CSASSGATDTQYF.